This T cell receptor (beta chain) comes out of a study of T cells in Graves' hyperthyroidism and ophthalmopathy. At the level of the study: The authors collected peripheral blood at initial diagnosis, before any treatment. Overall study results and limits: Blood also showed most of the thyroid clonotypes that were expanded above 0.001. Stable hyperthyroidism and ophthalmopathy were separated using 13 V-J signatures.

The CDR3 consists of 21 residues. J gave up 0 bases and V 5 bases, and 18 bases lay outside the gene matches. What was amplified from RNA transcripts were TCR beta CDR3 regions. The HTBI set primed first-round TCR CDR3 RT-PCR. TCRdb recomputed calls from the multiplex PCR reads with MiXCR, one row per CDR3 protein. The sample lists hundreds of thousands of distinct CDR3 sequences; approximately 14% were seen once. Based on clinical symptoms, serum thyroxine and TRAb, thyroid ultrasound and orbital computed tomography, diagnoses were reached. The sample holds a few counts of this clonotype. What it binds is unknown.

This TCR derives from a woman between 50 and 59 years old with Graves' ophthalmopathy. The rearrangement links TRBV12-3 or TRBV12-4 to TRBJ2-3; 12 bases line up with TRBD2. What was sequenced was blood. CDR3 protein: CASSITLWTSGIQPSTDTQYF. Written as DNA, the CDR3 is TGTGCCAGCAGTATCACCCTCTGGACTAGCGGGATACAACCGAGCACAGATACGCAGTATTTT.